This TCR beta chain was identified in a study of spatial heterogeneity in lung cancer. Study-level results: Tracking of tumor mutation counts was seen in expanded intratumoral alpha and beta TCR counts.

This clonotype is medium-sized in the sample. Its antigen remains unidentified. The sample's time point: sample taken at primary tumor resection. Unsorted whole RNA of tumor, nontumor lung or frozen PBMC was sequenced. CDR1 is MDHEN, CDR2 SYDVKM, per germline. Trimming cost V 3 bases and J 1 base, with 11 bases left between them. The CDR3 contains 15 residues. TCRdb reprocessed the 5' RACE reads with MiXCR, giving one entry per CDR3 protein. The data show several thousand distinct CDR3 sequences, under 25% seen once. The chain carries TRBV28 and TRBJ2-3; maybe TRBD2 (6 bases). The TCR originated in a male donor with early-stage non-small cell lung cancer. The specimen comprised lung tumor tissue, sampled at surgery. CDR3 amino acids: CASSFGLTGTDTQYF. The CDR3 nucleotides read TGTGCCAGCAGTTTTGGACTAACCGGCACAGATACGCAGTATTTT. The full variable domain, with the rest looked up from reference TRBV28 and TRBJ2-3, is DVKVTQSSRYLVKRTGEKVFLECVQDMDHENMFWYRQDPGLGLRLIYFSYDVKMKEKGDIPEGYSVSREKKERFSLILESASTNQTSMYLCASSFGLTGTDTQYFGPGTRLTVL.